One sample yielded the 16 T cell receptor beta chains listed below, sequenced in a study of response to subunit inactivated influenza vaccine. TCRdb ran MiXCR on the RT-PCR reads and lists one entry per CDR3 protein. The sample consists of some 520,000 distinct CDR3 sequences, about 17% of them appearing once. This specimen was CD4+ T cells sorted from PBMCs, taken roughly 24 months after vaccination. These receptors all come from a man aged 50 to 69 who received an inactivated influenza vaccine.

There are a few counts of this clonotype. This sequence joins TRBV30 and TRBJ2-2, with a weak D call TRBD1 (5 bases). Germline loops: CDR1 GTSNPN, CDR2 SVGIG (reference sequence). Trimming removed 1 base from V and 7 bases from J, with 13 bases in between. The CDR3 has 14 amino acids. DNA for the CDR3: TGTGCCTGGAGTGGTTCAGGGTCAATCGGGGAGCTGTTTTTT. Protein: CAWSGSGSIGELFF.

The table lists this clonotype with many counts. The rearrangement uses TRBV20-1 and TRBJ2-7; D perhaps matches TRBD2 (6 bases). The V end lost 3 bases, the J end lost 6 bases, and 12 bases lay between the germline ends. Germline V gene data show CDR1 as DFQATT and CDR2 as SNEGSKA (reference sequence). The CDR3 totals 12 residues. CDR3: CSASAGRVEQYF. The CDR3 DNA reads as TGCAGTGCTAGTGCGGGACGGGTCGAGCAGTACTTC.

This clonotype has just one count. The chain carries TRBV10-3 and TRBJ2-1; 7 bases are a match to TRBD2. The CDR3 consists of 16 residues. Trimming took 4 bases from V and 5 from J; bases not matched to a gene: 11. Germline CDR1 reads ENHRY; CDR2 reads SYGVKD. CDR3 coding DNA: TGTGCCATCAGTGGAAAAAGCGGGATTGTCCACAATGAGCAGTTCTTC. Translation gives CAISGKSGIVHNEQFF.

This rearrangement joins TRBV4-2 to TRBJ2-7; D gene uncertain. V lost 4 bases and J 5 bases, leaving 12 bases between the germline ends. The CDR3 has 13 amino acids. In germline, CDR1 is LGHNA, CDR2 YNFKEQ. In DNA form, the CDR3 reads TGTGCCAGCAGCCGAGATCAGAGCAACGAGCAGTACTTC. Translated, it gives CASSRDQSNEQYF.

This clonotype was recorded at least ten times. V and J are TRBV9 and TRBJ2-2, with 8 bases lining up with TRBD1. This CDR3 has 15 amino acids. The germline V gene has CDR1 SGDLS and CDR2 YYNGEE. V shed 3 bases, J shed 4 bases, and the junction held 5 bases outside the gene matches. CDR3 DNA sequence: TGTGCCAGCAGCGCTGGGGACAGGTTCACCGGGGAGCTGTTTTTT. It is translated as CASSAGDRFTGELFF.

The CDR3 bases are TGTGCCAGCAGGGAGGACGGTTCCTCCTACGAGCAGTACTTC. Translating it yields CASREDGSSYEQYF. V usage is TRBV28 and J usage is TRBJ2-7; tentative D call: TRBD2 (5 bases). V shed 6 bases and J shed 0 bases, with 12 bases lying between them. Per germline, CDR1 MDHEN and CDR2 SYDVKM. This CDR3 region has 14 residues.

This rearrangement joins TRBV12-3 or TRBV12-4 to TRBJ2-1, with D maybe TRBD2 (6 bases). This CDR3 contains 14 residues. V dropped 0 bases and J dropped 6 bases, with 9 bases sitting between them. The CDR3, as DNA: TGTGCCAGCAGTTTAGCGGGAGGAGTCAATGAGCAGTTCTTC. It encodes CASSLAGGVNEQFF.

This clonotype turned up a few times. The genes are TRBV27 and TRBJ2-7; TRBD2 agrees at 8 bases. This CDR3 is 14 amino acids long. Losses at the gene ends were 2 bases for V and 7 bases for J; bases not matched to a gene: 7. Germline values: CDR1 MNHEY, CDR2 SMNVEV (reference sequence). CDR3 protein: CASSLLAGPREQYF. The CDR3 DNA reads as TGTGCCAGCAGTTTACTAGCGGGCCCTCGGGAGCAGTACTTC.

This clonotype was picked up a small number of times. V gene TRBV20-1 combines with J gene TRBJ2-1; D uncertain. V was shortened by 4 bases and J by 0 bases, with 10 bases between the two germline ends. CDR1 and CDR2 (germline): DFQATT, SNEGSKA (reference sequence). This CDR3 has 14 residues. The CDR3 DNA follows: TGCAGTGCTATCCACCCGAGCTCCTACAATGAGCAGTTCTTC. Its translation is CSAIHPSSYNEQFF.

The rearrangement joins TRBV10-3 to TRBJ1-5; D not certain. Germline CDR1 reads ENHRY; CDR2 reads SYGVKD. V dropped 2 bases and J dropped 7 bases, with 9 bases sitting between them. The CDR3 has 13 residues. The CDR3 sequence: CAISEAENQPQHF. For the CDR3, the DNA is TGTGCCATCAGTGAGGCTGAAAACCAGCCCCAGCATTTT.

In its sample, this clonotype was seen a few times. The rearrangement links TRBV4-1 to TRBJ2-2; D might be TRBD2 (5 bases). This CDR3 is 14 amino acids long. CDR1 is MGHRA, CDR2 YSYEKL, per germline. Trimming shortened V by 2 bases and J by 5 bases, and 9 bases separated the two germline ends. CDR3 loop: CASSQWGETGELFF. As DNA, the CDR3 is TGCGCCAGCAGCCAATGGGGAGAAACCGGGGAGCTGTTTTTT.

DNA for the CDR3: TGTGCCAGCAGCTCCCGATTCAGGGAGGACAATGAGCAGTTCTTC. Its protein is CASSSRFREDNEQFF. This chain links TRBV5-6 with TRBJ2-1; the D gene is possibly TRBD2 (6 bases). V was pared by 3 bases and J by 5 bases, with 15 bases between. This CDR3 is built from 15 residues. Germline CDR1 SGHDT, CDR2 YYEEEE.

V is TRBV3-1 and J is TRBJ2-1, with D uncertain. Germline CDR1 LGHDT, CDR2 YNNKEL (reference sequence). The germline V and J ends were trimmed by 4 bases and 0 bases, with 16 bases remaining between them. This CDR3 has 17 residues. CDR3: CASSPAYGESSYNEQFF. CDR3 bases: TGTGCCAGCAGCCCCGCCTATGGCGAGAGCTCCTACAATGAGCAGTTCTTC.

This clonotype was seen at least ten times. CDR3 in amino acids: CATGYPGQSFNEQFF. The CDR3 region has the DNA TGTGCCACCGGATACCCGGGACAGAGCTTCAATGAGCAGTTCTTC. The rearrangement links TRBV24-1 to TRBJ2-1, with 7 bases that match TRBD1. J gave up 6 bases and V 9 bases, and 13 bases lay outside the gene matches. The CDR3 runs to 15 residues. Looked up from germline, CDR1 is KGHDR and CDR2 is SFDVKD.

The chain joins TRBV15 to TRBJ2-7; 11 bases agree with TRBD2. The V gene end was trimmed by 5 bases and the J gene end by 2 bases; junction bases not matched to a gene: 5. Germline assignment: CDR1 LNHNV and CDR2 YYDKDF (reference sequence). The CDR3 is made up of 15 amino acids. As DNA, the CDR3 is TGTGCCACCAGCCCGACTAGCGGGGATACCTACGAGCAGTACTTC. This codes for CATSPTSGDTYEQYF.

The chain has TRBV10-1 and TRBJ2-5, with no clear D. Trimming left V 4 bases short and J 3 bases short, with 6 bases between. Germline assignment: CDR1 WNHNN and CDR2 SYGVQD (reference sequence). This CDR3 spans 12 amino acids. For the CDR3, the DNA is TGCGCCAGCAGTGTTACAGAAGAGACCCAGTACTTC. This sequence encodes CASSVTEETQYF.